This T cell receptor (beta chain) appears in the sequencing data of a study of blood T cell repertoires in COVID-19. The CDR3 is 12 residues long. The V gene lost 3 bases and the J gene lost 3 bases, with 4 bases spanning the gap. Germline loops: CDR1 SGDLS, CDR2 YYNGEE. Method: immunoSEQ multiplex PCR; TCRdb's copy keeps in-frame clones and lacks some. Of 90,000 to 120,000 clones listed, about three quarters are singletons. This clonotype was obtained from a man between 65 and 85 years old with acute or convalescent COVID-19. The chain has TRBV9 and TRBJ1-3; no clear D gene. Sequenced: peripheral blood. The CDR3 spells CASSAVGNTIYF. For the CDR3, the DNA is TGTGCCAGCAGCGCCGTTGGAAACACCATATATTTT. The whole variable domain, filled in from reference TRBV9 and TRBJ1-3, reads DSGVTQTPKHLITATGQRVTLRCSPRSGDLSVYWYQQSLDQGLQFLIQYYNGEERAKGNILERFSAQQFPDLHSELNLSSLELGDSALYFCASSAVGNTIYFGEGSWLTVV.